What follows is one T cell receptor beta chain and its context. Its antigen remains unknown. Germline V gene data show CDR1 as KGHSH and CDR2 as LQKENI. Trimming stripped 2 bases from V and 6 bases from J, with 16 bases between. The CDR3 contains 15 residues. The data were obtained in a study of STAT3 mutations in large granular lymphocyte leukemia. Study-wide findings and caveats: Clonal expansion was inferred from samples taken at other timepoints. Treatment regimens differed across patients between samplings. At least one immunodominant TCR beta clonotype appeared in every T-cell large granular lymphocyte leukemia patient.

Assay: immunoSEQ multiplex PCR; the TCRdb copy retains only in-frame clones and omits some. The table has around 620 clones, about 45% seen once; the top ten hold just under 99%. Material for sequencing was peripheral blood mononuclear cells. The TCR was taken from a woman aged 45-65 years with T-cell large granular lymphocyte leukemia. Some clones in this sample may be carry-over from other donors' samples. The gene calls are TRBV18 and TRBJ1-2, with D uncertain. CDR3 nucleotides: TGTGCCAGCTCACCAGACGGGATCCTAGGGAATGGCTACACCTTC. Protein sequence: CASSPDGILGNGYTF.